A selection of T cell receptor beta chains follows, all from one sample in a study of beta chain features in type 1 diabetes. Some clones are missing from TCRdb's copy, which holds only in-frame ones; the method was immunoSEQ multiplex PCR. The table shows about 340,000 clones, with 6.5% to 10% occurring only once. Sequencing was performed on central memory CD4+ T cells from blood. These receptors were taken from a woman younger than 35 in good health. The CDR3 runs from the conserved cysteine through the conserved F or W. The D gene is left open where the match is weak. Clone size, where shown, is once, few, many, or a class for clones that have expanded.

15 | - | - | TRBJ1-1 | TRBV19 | CASSYRRDGLNEAFF | TGTGCCAGTAGTTACCGCCGGGACGGTTTAAATGAAGCTTTCTTT
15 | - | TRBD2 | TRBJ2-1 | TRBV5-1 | CASSLGLAGVNEQFF | TGCGCCAGCAGCTTGGGACTAGCGGGAGTTAATGAGCAGTTCTTC
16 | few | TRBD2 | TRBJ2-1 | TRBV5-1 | CASSLQEAGAYNEQFF | TGCGCCAGCAGCTTGCAAGAAGCGGGAGCCTACAATGAGCAGTTCTTC
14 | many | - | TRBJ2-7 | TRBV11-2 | CASSVVRLMGEQYF | TGTGCCAGCAGCGTCGTGAGGCTAATGGGAGAGCAGTACTTC
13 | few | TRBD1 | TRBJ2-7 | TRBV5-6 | CASSLNRGDEQYF | TGTGCCAGCAGCCTGAACAGGGGTGACGAGCAGTACTTC
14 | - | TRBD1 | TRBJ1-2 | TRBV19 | CASSLTGVRYGYTF | TGTGCCAGTAGTCTGACAGGGGTACGGTATGGCTACACCTTC
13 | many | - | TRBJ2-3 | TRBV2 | CASIQSLTDTQYF | TGTGCCAGCATCCAGTCCCTCACAGATACGCAGTATTTT
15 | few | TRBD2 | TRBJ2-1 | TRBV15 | CATSARTSGRNEQFF | TGTGCCACCAGCGCGCGGACTAGCGGACGCAATGAGCAGTTCTTC
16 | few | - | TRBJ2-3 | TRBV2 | CASSERGAPGRDTQYF | TGTGCCAGCAGTGAAAGAGGGGCGCCGGGTCGTGATACGCAGTATTTT
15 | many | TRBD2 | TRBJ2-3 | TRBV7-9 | CASSLTLAGTDTQYF | TGTGCCAGCAGCTTAACACTAGCGGGCACAGATACGCAGTATTTT
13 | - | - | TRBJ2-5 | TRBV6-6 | CASTPTGWENQYF | TGTGCCAGCACCCCGACAGGTTGGGAGAACCAGTACTTC
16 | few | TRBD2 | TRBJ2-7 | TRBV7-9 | CASSQDRLAGRGEQYF | TGCGCCAGCAGCCAAGATCGGCTAGCGGGGAGGGGAGAGCAGTACTTC
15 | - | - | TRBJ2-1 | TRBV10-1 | CASSDGSGSYNEQFF | TGCGCCAGCAGTGATGGTAGCGGCTCCTACAATGAGCAGTTCTTC
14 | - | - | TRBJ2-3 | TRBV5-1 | CASSAGQFTDTQYF | TGCGCCAGCAGCGCGGGACAGTTCACAGATACGCAGTATTTT
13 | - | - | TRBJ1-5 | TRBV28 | CASSYDGNQPQHF | TGTGCCAGCAGTTACGACGGGAATCAGCCCCAGCATTTT
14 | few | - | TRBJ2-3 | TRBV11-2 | CASSLGGQGNTQYF | TGTGCCAGCAGCTTAGGAGGTCAGGGAAATACGCAGTATTTT
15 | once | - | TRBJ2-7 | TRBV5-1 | CASSLAVGPSYEQYF | TGCGCCAGCAGCCTGGCGGTGGGCCCCTCCTACGAGCAGTACTTC
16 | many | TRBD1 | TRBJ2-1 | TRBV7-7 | CASSSWTGSGYNEQFF | TGTGCTAGCAGCTCCTGGACAGGGTCTGGGTACAATGAGCAGTTCTTC
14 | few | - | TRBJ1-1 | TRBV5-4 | CASRQYQGSAEAFF | TGTGCCAGCAGGCAATATCAGGGTAGCGCTGAAGCTTTCTTT
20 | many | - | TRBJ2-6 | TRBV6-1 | CASSEPRTWGTLSGANVLTF | TGTGCCAGCAGTGAACCACGGACCTGGGGCACACTTTCTGGGGCCAACGTCCTGACTTTC
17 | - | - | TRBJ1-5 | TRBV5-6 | CASSLMGGAGWNQPQHF | TGTGCCAGCAGCTTGATGGGGGGCGCGGGTTGGAATCAGCCCCAGCATTTT
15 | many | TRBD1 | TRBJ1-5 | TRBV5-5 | CASSLGWTGPQPQHF | TGTGCCAGCAGCTTGGGATGGACAGGTCCTCAGCCCCAGCATTTT
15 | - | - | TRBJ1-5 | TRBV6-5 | CASRDSKYSNQPQHF | TGTGCCAGCAGGGACAGCAAATATAGCAATCAGCCCCAGCATTTT
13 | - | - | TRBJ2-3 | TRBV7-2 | CASSWGSTDTQYF | TGTGCCAGCAGCTGGGGGAGCACAGATACGCAGTATTTT
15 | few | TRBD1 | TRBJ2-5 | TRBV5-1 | CASSLLGGLRETQYF | TGCGCCAGCAGCTTGTTAGGGGGCTTGAGGGAGACCCAGTACTTC
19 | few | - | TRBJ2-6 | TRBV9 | CASSGAGQVLRSGANVLTF | TGTGCCAGCAGCGGAGCGGGACAGGTTCTTAGGTCTGGGGCCAACGTCCTGACTTTC
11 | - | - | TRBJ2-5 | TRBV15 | CATSREETQYF | TGTGCCACCAGCAGAGAAGAGACCCAGTACTTC
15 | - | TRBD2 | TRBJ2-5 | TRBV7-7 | CASRPLAGVSETQYF | TGTGCTAGCAGACCTCTAGCGGGAGTGTCGGAGACCCAGTACTTC